The entry below gives a single T cell receptor beta chain sequence along with its context. The antigen is not known. These data come from a study of Ad26.COV2.S vaccination and SARS-CoV-2 variants. On the study more broadly: This donor came from the COV1001 trial of Ad26.COV2.S. Study results and limitations: Measures of TCR breadth and depth may have fallen short of total T cell responses.

From germline, CDR1 is SGDLS and CDR2 YYNGEE. The germline V and J ends were trimmed by 3 bases and 8 bases, with 14 bases remaining between them. CDR3 size: 13 residues. Sequencing used immunoSEQ multiplex PCR; TCRdb keeps in-frame clones, though not all of them. The sample contains about 320,000 clones, 70% to 90% of which appear only once. Regarding treatment: around 19 received Ad26.COV2.S at low or high dose, single or two shots; 5 received placebo; per-sample allocation not given. Day 63 after the first injection of vaccine or placebo was the sampling time. Boston supplied an adult donor aged 18-55 years. Expressing Wuhan-strain SARS-CoV-2 spike, an Ad26 vector served as the vaccine.

Source: peripheral blood, taken in a trial of Ad26.COV2.S vaccine versus placebo. The sequence was collected from a person aged 18-60 years who received the Ad26.COV2.S COVID-19 vaccine or a placebo. The rearrangement joins TRBV9 to TRBJ1-2; D is perhaps TRBD1 (6 bases). The CDR3 is CASSGTRGEGYTF. The CDR3 region has the DNA TGTGCCAGCAGCGGGACTAGGGGGGAAGGCTACACCTTC.